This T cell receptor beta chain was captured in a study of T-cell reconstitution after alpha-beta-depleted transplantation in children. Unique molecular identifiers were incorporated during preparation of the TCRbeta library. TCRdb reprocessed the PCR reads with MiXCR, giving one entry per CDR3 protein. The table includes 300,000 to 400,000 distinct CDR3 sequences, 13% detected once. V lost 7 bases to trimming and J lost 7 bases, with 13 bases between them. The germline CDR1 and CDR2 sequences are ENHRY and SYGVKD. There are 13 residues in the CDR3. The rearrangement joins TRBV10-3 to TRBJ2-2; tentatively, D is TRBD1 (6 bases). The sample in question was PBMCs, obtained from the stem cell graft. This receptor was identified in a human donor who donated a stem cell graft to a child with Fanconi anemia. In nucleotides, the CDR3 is TGTGCCATCACCCGGGACATTGGCGGGGAGCTGTTTTTT. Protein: CAITRDIGGELFF.